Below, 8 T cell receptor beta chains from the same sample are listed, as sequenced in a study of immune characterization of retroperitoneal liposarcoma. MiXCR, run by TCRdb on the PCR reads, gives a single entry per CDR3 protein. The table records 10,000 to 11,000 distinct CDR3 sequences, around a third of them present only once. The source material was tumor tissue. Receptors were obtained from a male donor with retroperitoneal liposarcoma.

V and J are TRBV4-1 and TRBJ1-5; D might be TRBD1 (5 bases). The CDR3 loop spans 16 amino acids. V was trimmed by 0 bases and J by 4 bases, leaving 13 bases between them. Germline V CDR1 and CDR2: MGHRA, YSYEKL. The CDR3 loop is CASSQDEGQGNQPQHF. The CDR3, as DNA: TGCGCCAGCAGCCAAGATGAGGGGCAGGGTAATCAGCCCCAGCATTTT.

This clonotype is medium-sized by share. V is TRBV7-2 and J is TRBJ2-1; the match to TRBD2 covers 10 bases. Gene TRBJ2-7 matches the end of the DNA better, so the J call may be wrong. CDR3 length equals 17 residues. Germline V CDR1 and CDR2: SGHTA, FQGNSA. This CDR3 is CASSLAPTSGKGNEQYF. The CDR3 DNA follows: TGTGCCAGCAGCTTAGCCCCAACTAGCGGGAAAGGGAATGAGCAGTACTTC.

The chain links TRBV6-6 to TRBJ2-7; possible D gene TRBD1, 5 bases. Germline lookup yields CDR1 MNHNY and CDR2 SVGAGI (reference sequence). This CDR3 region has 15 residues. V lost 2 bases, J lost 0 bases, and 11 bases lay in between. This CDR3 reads CASSYAGDSSYEQYF. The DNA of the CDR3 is TGTGCCAGCAGTTACGCCGGTGACAGCTCCTACGAGCAGTACTTC.

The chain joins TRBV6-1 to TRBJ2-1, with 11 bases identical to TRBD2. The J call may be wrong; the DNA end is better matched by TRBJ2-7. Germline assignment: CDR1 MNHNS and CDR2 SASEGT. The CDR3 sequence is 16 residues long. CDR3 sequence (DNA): TGTGCCAGCAGAGATCTAGCGGGAGGCCTCTACAATGAGCAGTACTTC. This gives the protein CASRDLAGGLYNEQYF.

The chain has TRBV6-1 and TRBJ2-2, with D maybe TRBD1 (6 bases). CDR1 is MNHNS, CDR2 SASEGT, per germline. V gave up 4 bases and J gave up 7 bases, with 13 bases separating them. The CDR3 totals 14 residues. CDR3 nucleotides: TGTGCCAGCAGTGCCCTAGGGGACATCGGGGAGCTGTTTTTT. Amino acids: CASSALGDIGELFF.

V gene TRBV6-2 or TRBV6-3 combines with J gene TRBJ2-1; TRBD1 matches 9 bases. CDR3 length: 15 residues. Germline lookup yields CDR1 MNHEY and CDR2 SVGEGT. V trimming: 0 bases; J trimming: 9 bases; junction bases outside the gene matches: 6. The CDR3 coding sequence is TGTGCCAGCAGTTACTCGAGTGACAGGGGGGGTGAGCAGTTCTTC. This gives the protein CASSYSSDRGGEQFF.

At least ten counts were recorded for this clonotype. The CDR3 nucleotides read TGTGCCAGCAGTCGCGGACTAGCGGGGGGACCTACAGATACGCAGTATTTT. Its translation: CASSRGLAGGPTDTQYF. This chain connects TRBV14 to TRBJ2-3; 14 nucleotides line up with TRBD2. Germline lookup yields CDR1 SGHDN and CDR2 FVKESK. V gave up 6 bases and J gave up 3 bases; unmatched junction bases: 8. There are 17 residues in the CDR3.

The CDR3: CASSIQGLSTDTQYF. The DNA for the CDR3 is TGTGCCAGCAGTATACAGGGGCTCAGCACAGATACGCAGTATTTT. The J gene is TRBJ2-3, the V gene TRBV6-1; 7 positions match TRBD1. V was pared by 5 bases and J by 0 bases, with 5 bases of the junction left unmatched. The germline CDR1 and CDR2 sequences are MNHNS and SASEGT. The CDR3 totals 15 residues.